This T cell receptor (beta chain) was recorded in a study of blood T cell repertoires in COVID-19. On the study more broadly: The samples span acute and convalescent COVID-19 from the United States, Italy and Spain. PBMCs, B-cell-depleted T cells, or T cells provided the cDNA or gDNA that made up the material.

Germline values: CDR1 KGHSH, CDR2 LQKENI. V lost 5 bases and J lost 5, with 16 bases in between. The CDR3 extends over 14 amino acids. As originally analysed: Nucleated cell counts were estimated from reference gene primer amplification. Data came from immunoSEQ multiplex PCR; TCRdb stores just in-frame clones and leaves some out. That table supplies the V and J calls and clone size; D and trimming were determined from the DNA. The sample comprises about 100,000 clones, roughly 90% of which are singletons, and about 1.9% rests with the top ten. This TCR derives from a man aged 45-65 years with active COVID-19. This chain links TRBV18 with TRBJ2-7; D may be TRBD1 (5 bases). The sequencing sample was made of peripheral blood. The CDR3: CASSTQQGRNEQYF. The CDR3 DNA reads TGTGCCAGCTCAACACAGCAGGGTCGAAACGAGCAGTACTTC.